In this sample, the clone carrying this TCR beta chain turned up many times. Using RNA transcripts as the source, TCR beta CDR3 regions were amplified. First-round RT-PCR targeting the TCR CDR3 was performed with the HTBI primer set. TCRdb analysed the multiplex PCR reads with MiXCR anew, one entry per CDR3 protein. Here the sample spans 700,000 or so distinct CDR3 sequences, roughly 15% being singletons. The record originates from a study of T cells in Graves' hyperthyroidism and ophthalmopathy. Study overall: Sampling of peripheral blood happened at initial diagnosis, prior to any treatment.

J lost 4 bases, V lost 0 bases, and 14 bases had no gene match. Germline CDR1 and CDR2: SGHVS and FNYEAQ. CDR3 size: 18 residues. Exclusion followed for patients with uncontrolled infection, other autoimmune disease, pregnancy or lactation. The rearrangement uses TRBV7-6 and TRBJ2-7; 8 bases are shared with TRBD1. Sequencing was performed on blood. This TCR was recovered from a young man with Graves' hyperthyroidism. This chain's CDR3 is CASSLAPDRDGSRYEQYF. CDR3 DNA: TGTGCCAGCAGCTTAGCGCCGGACAGGGATGGATCGCGGTACGAGCAGTACTTC.